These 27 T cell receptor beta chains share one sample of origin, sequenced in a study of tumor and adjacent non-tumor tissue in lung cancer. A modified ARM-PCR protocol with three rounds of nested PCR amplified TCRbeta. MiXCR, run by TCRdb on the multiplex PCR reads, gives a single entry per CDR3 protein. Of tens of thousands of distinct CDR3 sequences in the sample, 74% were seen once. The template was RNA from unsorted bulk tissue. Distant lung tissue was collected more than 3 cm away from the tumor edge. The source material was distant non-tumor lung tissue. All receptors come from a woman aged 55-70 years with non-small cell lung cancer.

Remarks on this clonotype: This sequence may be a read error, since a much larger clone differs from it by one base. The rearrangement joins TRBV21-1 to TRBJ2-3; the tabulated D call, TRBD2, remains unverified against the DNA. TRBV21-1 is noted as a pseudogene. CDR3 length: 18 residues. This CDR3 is CASSIGLAPRPSTETQYF. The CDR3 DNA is TGTGCCAGCAGCATCGGACTAGCACCGAGGCCGAGCACAGAAACGCAGTATTTT.

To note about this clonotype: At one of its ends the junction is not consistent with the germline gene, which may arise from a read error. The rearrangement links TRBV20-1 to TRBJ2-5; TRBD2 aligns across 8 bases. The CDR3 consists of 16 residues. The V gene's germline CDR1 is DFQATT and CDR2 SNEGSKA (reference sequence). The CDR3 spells CRARDFTSGLGETQHF. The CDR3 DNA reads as TGCCGTGCTAGAGATTTTACTAGCGGTCTCGGGGAGACCCAGCACTTC.

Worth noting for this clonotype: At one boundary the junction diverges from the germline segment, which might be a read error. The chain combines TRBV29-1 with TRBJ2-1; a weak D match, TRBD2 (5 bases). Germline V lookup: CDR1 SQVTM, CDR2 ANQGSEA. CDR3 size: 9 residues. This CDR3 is CYVGSEQFF. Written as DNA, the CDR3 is TGTTACGTTGGGAGTGAGCAGTTCTTC.

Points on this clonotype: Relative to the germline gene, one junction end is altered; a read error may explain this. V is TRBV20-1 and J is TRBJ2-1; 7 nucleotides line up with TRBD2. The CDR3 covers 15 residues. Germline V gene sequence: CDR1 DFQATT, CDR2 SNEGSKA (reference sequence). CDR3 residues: CNARATSGVYNEQFF. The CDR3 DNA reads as TGCAATGCTAGAGCGACCAGCGGGGTATACAATGAGCAGTTCTTC.

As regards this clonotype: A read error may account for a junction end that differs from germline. CDR3 residues: CASSQGTGERRSGANVLAF. CDR3 DNA sequence: TGCGCCAGCAGCCAAGGAACAGGGGAACGTAGGTCTGGGGCCAACGTCCTAGCTTTC. The V gene is TRBV4-3, the J gene TRBJ2-6, with 7 bases matching TRBD1. Per the germline V gene, CDR1 is LGHNA and CDR2 is YSLEER. The CDR3 is 19 residues long.

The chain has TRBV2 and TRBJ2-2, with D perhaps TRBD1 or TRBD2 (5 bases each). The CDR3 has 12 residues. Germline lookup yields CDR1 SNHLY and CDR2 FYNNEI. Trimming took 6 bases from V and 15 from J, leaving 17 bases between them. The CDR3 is CASSRLGDGMFF. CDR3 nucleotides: TGTGCCAGCAGCCGTCTTGGGGACGGGATGTTTTTT.

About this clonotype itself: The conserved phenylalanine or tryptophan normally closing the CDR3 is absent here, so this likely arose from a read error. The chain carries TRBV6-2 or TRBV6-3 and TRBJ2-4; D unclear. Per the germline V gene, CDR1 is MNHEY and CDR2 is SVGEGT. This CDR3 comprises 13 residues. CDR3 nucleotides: TGTGCAAGCAGTTACAATGTCCAAAACATTCAGTACCTC. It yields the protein CASSYNVQNIQYL.

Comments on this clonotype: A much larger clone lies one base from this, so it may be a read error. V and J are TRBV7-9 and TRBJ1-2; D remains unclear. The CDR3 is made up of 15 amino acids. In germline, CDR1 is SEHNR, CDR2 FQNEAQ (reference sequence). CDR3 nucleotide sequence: TGTGCCAGCAGCTTAGCCTCGGGAGTTTACGGCGGCTACATCTTC. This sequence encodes CASSLASGVYGGYIF.

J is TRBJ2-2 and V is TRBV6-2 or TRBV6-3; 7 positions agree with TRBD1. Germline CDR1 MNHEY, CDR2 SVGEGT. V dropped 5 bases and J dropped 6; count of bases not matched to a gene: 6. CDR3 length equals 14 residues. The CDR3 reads CASSRTGNAGELFF. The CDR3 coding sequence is TGTGCCAGCAGTAGGACAGGAAACGCCGGGGAGCTGTTTTTT.

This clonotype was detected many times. The CDR3: CASSGAGGRGSPLHF. The CDR3 nucleotides read TGTGCCAGCAGTGGGGCCGGGGGGCGAGGATCACCCCTCCACTTT. This chain uses TRBV28 with TRBJ1-6; perhaps TRBD1 as D (6 bases). The CDR3 is 15 residues long. Between the trimmed V and J ends, which lost 5 bases and 10 bases, there was a span of 18 bases. In germline, CDR1 is MDHEN, CDR2 SYDVKM.

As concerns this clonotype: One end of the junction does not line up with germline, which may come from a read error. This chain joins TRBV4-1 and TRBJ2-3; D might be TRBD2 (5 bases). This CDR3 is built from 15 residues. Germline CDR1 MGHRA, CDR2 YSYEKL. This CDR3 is CARSQVGRPTDTQYF. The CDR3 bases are TGCGCCAGGAGCCAAGTGGGGAGACCCACAGATACGCAGTATTTT.

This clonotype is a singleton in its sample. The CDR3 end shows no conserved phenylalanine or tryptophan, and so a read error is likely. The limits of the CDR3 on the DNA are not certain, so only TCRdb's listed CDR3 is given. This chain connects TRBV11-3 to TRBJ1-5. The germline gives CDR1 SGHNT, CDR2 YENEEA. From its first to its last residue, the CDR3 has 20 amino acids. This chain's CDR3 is CASSLDCVAEFRYSSQPQHS.

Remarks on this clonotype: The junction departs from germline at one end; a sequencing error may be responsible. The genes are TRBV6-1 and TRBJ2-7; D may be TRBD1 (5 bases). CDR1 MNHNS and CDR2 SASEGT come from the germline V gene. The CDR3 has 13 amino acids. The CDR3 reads CVSIRHRSYEQYF. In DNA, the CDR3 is TGTGTCAGCATCCGCCACAGGTCATACGAGCAGTACTTC.

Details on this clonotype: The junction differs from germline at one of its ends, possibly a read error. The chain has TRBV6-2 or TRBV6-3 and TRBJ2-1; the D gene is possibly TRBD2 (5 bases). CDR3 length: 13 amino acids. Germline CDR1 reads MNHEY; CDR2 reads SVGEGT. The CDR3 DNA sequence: TGTGCCAGCATCGATAGCGCGAAGAATGAGGAGTTCTTC. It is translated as CASIDSAKNEEFF.

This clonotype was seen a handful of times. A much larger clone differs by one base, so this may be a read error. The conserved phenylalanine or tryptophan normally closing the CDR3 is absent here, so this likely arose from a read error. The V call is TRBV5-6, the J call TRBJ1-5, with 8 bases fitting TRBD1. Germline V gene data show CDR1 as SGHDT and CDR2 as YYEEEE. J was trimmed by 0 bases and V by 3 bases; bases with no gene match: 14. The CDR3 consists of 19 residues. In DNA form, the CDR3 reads TGTGCCAGCAGCTCACGGAGGACAGGGCGTTCCCTTAGCAATCAGCCCCAGCATTCT. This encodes CASSSRRTGRSLSNQPQHS.

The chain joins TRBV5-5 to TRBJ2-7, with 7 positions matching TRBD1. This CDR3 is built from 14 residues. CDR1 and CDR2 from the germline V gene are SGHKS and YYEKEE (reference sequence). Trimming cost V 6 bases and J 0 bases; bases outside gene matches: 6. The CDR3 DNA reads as TGTGCCAGCAAGCCCGGGACAGACTCCTACGAGCAGTACTTC. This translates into CASKPGTDSYEQYF.

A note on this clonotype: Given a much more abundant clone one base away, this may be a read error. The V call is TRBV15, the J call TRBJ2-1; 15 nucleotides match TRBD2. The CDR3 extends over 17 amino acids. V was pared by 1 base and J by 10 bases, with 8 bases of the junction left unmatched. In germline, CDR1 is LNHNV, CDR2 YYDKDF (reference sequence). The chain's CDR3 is CATSRGTSGGAWKEQFF. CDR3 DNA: TGTGCCACCAGCAGAGGGACTAGCGGGGGGGCCTGGAAGGAGCAGTTCTTC.

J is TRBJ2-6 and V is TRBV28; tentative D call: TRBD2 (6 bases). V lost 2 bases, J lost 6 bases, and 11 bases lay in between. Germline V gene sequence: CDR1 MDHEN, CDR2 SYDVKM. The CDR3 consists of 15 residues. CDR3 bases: TGTGCCAGCAGTTTAACTCGGGGGATGGCCAACGTCCTGACTTTC. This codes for CASSLTRGMANVLTF.

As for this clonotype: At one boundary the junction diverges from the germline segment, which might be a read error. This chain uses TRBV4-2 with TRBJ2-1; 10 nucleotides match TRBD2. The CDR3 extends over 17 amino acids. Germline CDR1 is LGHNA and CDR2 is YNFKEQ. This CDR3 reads CASSLDRASGGLNEQFF. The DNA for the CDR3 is TGTGCCAGTAGCCTAGATCGGGCTAGCGGGGGCCTAAATGAGCAGTTCTTC.

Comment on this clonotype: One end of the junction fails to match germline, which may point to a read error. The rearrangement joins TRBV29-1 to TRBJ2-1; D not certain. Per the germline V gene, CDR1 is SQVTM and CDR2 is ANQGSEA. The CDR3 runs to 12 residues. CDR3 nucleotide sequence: TGCGGCGTTGGCCACAGAGTGGGTGAGCAGTTCTTC. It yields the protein CGVGHRVGEQFF.

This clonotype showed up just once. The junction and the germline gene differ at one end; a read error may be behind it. The CDR3 coding sequence is TGTGCCTGCAGCTTAGATCTGGTAACAGATACGCATTATTTT. This gives the protein CACSLDLVTDTHYF. The chain employs TRBV11-2 and TRBJ2-3; D is uncertain. CDR3 length: 14 amino acids. Germline values: CDR1 SGHAT, CDR2 FQNNGV.

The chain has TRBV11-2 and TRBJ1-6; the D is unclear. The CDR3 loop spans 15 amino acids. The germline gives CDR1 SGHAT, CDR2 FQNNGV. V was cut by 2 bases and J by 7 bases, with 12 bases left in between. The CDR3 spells CASSLQPSPNSPLHF. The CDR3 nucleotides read TGTGCCAGCAGCTTACAACCCAGCCCGAATTCACCCCTCCACTTT.

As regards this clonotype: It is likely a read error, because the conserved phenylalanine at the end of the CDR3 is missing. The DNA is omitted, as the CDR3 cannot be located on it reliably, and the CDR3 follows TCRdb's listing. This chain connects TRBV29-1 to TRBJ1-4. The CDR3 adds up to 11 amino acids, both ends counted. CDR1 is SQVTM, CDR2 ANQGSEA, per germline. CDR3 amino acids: CSVGVNEKPFS.

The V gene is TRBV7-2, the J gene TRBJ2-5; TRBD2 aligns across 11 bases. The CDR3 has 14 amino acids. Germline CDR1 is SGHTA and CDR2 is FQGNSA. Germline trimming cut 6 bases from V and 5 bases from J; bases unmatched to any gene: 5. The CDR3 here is CASSYSGGAETQYF. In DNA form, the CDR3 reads TGTGCCAGCAGTTATAGCGGGGGGGCTGAGACCCAGTACTTC. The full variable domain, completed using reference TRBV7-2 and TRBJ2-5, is GAGVSQSPSNKVTEKGKDVELRCDPISGHTALYWYRQSLGQGLEFLIYFQGNSAPDKSGLPSDRFSAERTGGSVSTLTIQRTQQEDSAVYLCASSYSGGAETQYFGPGTRLLVL.

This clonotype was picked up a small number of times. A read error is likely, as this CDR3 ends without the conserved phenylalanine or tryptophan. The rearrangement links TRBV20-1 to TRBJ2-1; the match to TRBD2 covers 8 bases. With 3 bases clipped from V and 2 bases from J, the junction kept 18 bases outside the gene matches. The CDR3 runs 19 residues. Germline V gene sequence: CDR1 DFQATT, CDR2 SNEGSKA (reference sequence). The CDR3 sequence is CSASPPEYTSGRTYNEQFS. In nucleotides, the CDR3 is TGCAGTGCTAGCCCTCCCGAATACACTAGCGGAAGAACCTACAATGAGCAGTTCTCC.

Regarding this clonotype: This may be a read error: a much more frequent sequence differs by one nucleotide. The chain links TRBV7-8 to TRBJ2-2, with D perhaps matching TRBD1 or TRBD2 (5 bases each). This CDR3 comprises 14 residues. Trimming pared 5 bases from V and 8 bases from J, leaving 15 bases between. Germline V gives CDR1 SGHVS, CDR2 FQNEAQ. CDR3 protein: CASSVNRDQGELFF. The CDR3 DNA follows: TGTGCCAGCAGCGTAAACCGGGACCAAGGGGAGCTGTTTTTT.

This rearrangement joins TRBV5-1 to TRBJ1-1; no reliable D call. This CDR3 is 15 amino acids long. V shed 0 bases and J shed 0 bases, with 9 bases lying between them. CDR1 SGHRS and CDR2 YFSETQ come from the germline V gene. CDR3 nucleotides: TGCGCCAGCAGCTTGGCCGAACAGTTGAACACTGAAGCTTTCTTT. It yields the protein CASSLAEQLNTEAFF.